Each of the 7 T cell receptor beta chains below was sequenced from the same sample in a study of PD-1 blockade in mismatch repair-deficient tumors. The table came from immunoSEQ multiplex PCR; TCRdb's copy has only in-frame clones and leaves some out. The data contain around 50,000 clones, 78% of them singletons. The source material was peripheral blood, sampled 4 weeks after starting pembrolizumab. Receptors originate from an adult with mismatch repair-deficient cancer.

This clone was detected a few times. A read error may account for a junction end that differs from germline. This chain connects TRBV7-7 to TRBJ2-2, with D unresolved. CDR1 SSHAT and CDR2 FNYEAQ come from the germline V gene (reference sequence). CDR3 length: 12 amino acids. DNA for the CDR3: TGTGCTAGCAGCCCTGAATCCGGGGAGCTGTTTTTT. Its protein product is CASSPESGELFF.

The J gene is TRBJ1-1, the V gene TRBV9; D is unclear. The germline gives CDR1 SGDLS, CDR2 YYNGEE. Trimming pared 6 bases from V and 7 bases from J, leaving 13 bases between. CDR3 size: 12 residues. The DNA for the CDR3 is TGTGCCAGCACCTCGCGGGCGGGTGAAGCTTTCTTT. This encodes CASTSRAGEAFF.

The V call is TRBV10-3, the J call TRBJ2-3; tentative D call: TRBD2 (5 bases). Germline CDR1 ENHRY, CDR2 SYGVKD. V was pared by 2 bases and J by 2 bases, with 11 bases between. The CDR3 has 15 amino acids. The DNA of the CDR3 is TGTGCCATCAGTGAGGAGGCGGGTTTCACAGATACGCAGTATTTT. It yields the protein CAISEEAGFTDTQYF.

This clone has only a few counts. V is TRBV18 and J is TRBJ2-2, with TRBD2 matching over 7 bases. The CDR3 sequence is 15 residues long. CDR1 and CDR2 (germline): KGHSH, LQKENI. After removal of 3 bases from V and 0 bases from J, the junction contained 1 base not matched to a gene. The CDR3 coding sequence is TGTGCCAGCTCACCGGCGGGAGCGAACACCGGGGAGCTGTTTTTT. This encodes CASSPAGANTGELFF.

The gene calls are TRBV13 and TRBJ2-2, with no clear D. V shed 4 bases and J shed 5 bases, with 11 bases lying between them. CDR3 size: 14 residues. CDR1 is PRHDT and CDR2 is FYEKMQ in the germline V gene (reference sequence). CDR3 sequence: CASSSYSGTGELFF. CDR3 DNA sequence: TGTGCCAGCAGCTCGTATTCTGGAACCGGGGAGCTGTTTTTT. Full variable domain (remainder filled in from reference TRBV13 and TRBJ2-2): AAGVIQSPRHLIKEKRETATLKCYPIPRHDTVYWYQQGPGQDPQFLISFYEKMQSDKGSIPDRFSAQQFSDYHSELNMSSLELGDSALYFCASSSYSGTGELFFGEGSRLTVL.

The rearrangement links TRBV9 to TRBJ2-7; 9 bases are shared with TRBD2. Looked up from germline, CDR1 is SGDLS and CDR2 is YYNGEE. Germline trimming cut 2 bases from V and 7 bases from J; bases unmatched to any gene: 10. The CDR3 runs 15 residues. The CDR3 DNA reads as TGTGCCAGCAGCGTCGGACTAGCGCAGACGGGGGAGCAGTACTTC. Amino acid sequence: CASSVGLAQTGEQYF.

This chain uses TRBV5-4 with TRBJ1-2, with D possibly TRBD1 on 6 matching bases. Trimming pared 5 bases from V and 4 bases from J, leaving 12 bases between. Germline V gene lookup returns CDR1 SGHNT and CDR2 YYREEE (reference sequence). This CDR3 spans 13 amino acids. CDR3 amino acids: CASSSGQLYGYTF. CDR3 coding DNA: TGTGCCAGCAGTTCCGGACAGCTCTATGGCTACACCTTC.